Given below is one TCR beta chain in context. The data originate from a study of shared clonotypes between healthy human individuals. Produced via immunoSEQ multiplex PCR; TCRdb's table is partial and in-frame only. The table has around 600,000 clones, nearly 98% seen once; the top ten hold roughly 0.29%. Naive-designated CD8 cells lacked CD45RO, were positively enriched for CCR7, and omitted terminally differentiated effector memory CD45RA+ cells. Donors, without exception, were Caucasian adults residing in Nashville, Tennessee. What was sequenced was naive CD8+ T cells sorted from blood. The origin of this receptor is a young man in good health.

The chain's CDR3 is CASRTETSYNEQFF. Written as DNA, the CDR3 is TGTGCCAGCAGAACCGAAACCTCCTACAATGAGCAGTTCTTC. This chain links TRBV28 with TRBJ2-1; D is undetermined. This CDR3 contains 14 residues. The germline CDR1 and CDR2 sequences are MDHEN and SYDVKM. The germline V and J ends were trimmed by 6 bases and 0 bases, with 9 bases remaining between them.